A few counts support the clone carrying this T cell receptor beta chain. Its antigen remains unknown. Profiled with immunoSEQ multiplex PCR; TCRdb holds only in-frame clones, not every one. The table has approximately 1,800 clones, 70% to 85% seen once. This specimen comes from a study of chemoradiotherapy in HPV16-positive cancers. Study results and caveats: Non-HPV-specific T cells did not expand in tumors during treatment, whereas candidate HPV-specific clones and E7-related motifs did.

Germline V gene data show CDR1 as SQVTM and CDR2 as ANQGSEA. Trimming removed 3 bases from V and 7 bases from J; junction bases left unmatched: 8. This CDR3 is 14 amino acids long. The source of this sequence is a human donor with HPV-associated anogenital cancer. The gene calls are TRBV29-1 and TRBJ2-3, with 9 bases fitting TRBD1. The starting material was tumor tissue, obtained from a patient who underwent chemoradiotherapy. The CDR3 region is CSVDGQGSFHTQYF. CDR3 nucleotide sequence: TGCAGCGTTGACGGACAGGGGTCGTTTCATACGCAGTATTTT.